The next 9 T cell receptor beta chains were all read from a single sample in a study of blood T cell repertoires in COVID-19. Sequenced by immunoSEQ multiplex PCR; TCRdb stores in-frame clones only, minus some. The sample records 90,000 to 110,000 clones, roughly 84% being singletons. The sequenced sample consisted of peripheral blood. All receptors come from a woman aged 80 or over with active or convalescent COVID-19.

CDR3 nucleotide sequence: TGTGCCAGCAGTTCTCGGACTAGCGGGAGTTACGAGCAGTACTTC. This gives the protein CASSSRTSGSYEQYF. The V gene is TRBV6-5, the J gene TRBJ2-7; TRBD2 matches 13 bases. The CDR3 totals 15 residues. The ends lost 4 bases at V and 4 bases at J; junction bases unmatched: 4. Germline CDR1 and CDR2: MNHEY and SVGAGI.

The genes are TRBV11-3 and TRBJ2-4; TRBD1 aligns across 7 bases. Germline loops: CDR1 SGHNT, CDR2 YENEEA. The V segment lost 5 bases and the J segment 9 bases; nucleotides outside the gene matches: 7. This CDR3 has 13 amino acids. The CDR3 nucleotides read TGTGCCAGCAGCGGCGAGGGGGCCCCCATTCAGTACTTC. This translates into CASSGEGAPIQYF.

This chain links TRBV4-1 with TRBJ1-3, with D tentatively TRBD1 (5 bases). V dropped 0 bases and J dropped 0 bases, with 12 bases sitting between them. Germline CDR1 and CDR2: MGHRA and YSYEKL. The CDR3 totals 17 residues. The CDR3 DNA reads TGCGCCAGCAGCCAAGATTTCGCAGGGCGCTCTGGAAACACCATATATTTT. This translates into CASSQDFAGRSGNTIYF.

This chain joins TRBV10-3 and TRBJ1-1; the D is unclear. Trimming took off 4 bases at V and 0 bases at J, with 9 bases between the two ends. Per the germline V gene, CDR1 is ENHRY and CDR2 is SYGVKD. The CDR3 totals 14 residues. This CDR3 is CAISGRDMNTEAFF. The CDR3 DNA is TGTGCCATCAGTGGAAGAGATATGAACACTGAAGCTTTCTTT.

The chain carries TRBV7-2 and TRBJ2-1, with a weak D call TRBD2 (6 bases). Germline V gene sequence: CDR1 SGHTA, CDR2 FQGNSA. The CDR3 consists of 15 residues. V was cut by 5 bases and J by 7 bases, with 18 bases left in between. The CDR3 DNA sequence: TGTGCCAGCAGCCCCCTGGGACTTGCGGTGAATGAGCAGTTCTTC. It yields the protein CASSPLGLAVNEQFF.

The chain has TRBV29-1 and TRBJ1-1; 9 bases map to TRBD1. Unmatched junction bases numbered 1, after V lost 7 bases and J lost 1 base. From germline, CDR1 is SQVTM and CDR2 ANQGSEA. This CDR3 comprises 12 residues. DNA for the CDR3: TGCAGCGGGGGACAGGGGAACACTGAAGCTTTCTTT. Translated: CSGGQGNTEAFF.

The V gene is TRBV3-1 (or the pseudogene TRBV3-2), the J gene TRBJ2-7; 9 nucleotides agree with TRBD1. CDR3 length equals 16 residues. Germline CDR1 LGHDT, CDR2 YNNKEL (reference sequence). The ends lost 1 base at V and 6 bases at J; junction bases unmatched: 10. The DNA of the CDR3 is TGTGCCAGCAGCCAAGTCGGTGGGACAGGGCGATTCGAGCAGTACTTC. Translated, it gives CASSQVGGTGRFEQYF.

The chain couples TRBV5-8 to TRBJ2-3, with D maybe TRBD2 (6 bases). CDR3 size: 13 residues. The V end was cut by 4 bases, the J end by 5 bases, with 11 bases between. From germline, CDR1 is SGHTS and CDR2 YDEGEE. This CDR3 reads CASSAGRLDTQYF. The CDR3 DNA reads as TGTGCCAGCAGCGCGGGACGACTAGATACGCAGTATTTT. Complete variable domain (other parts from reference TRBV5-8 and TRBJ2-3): EAGVTQSPTHLIKTRGQQATLRCSPISGHTSVYWYQQALGLGLQFLLWYDEGEERNRGNFPPRFSGRQFPNYSSELNVNALELEDSALYLCASSAGRLDTQYFGPGTRLTVL.

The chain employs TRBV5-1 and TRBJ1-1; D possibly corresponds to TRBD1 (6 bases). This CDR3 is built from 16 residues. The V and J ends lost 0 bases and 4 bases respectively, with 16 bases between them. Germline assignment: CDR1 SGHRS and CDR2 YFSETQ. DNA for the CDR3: TGCGCCAGCAGCTTGGGACAGGCCTCACCCTCCACTGAAGCTTTCTTT. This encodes CASSLGQASPSTEAFF.